These 17 T cell receptor beta chains were sequenced from one sample in a study of a mutant IDH1 vaccine in newly diagnosed glioma. Time point specified: week 47, end of study. Doses comprised 300 ug of mutant IDH1 20-mer peptide each, plus topical imiquimod. The antigens these receptors bind are not known. The data were produced by immunoSEQ multiplex PCR, yet TCRdb's version contains in-frame clones alone and is incomplete. The sample has about 94,000 clones, roughly 91% seen once. This specimen consisted of PBMCs, obtained from a glioma patient whose treatment included an IDH1 peptide vaccine. Source of these receptors: a woman aged 50 to 60 with glioma.

This clone showed up just once. The V gene is TRBV9, the J gene TRBJ1-4, with unresolved D. The V end lost 0 bases, the J end lost 8 bases, and 14 bases lay between the germline ends. This CDR3 contains 15 residues. Germline V lookup: CDR1 SGDLS, CDR2 YYNGEE. CDR3 in DNA: TGTGCCAGCAGCGTAGGCCCTCAGATAGGAGAAAAACTGTTTTTT. This translates into CASSVGPQIGEKLFF.

The gene calls are TRBV5-1 and TRBJ2-3; D is undetermined. V lost 4 bases and J 4 bases, leaving 22 bases between the germline ends. CDR1 SGHRS and CDR2 YFSETQ come from the germline V gene. The CDR3 is 17 residues long. CDR3 loop: CASSPGADGRLSDTQYF. The CDR3, as DNA: TGCGCCAGCAGCCCGGGCGCCGACGGTCGTCTATCAGATACGCAGTATTTT.

This rearrangement joins TRBV6-6 to TRBJ2-5; 7 positions match TRBD2. CDR1 is MNHNY and CDR2 is SVGAGI in the germline V gene (reference sequence). V gave up 3 bases and J gave up 4 bases; unmatched junction bases: 8. The CDR3 sequence is 15 residues long. CDR3 protein: CASSYWREIGETQYF. CDR3 coding DNA: TGTGCCAGCAGTTATTGGCGGGAGATCGGAGAGACCCAGTACTTC.

This rearrangement joins TRBV10-3 to TRBJ2-3, with 7 bases aligning to TRBD1. This CDR3 has 13 residues. The germline V gene encodes CDR1 ENHRY and CDR2 SYGVKD. Here the CDR3 reads CVTWTGRLDTQYF. The CDR3 coding sequence is TGTGTCACCTGGACAGGAAGACTGGATACGCAGTATTTT.

The gene calls are TRBV4-1 and TRBJ2-1; the D gene is possibly TRBD1 (5 bases). Germline V CDR1 and CDR2: MGHRA, YSYEKL. Trimming shortened V by 3 bases and J by 5 bases, and 11 bases separated the two germline ends. The CDR3 totals 14 residues. CDR3 sequence reads: CASSHLQGDNEQFF. The CDR3 DNA is TGCGCCAGCAGCCACCTCCAGGGTGACAATGAGCAGTTCTTC.

The genes are TRBV5-5 and TRBJ1-2, with 7 bases aligning to TRBD1. Germline V gene lookup returns CDR1 SGHKS and CDR2 YYEKEE (reference sequence). V was clipped by 4 bases and J by 1 base; unmatched bases: 10. This CDR3 has 16 amino acids. The DNA of the CDR3 is TGTGCCAGCAGCCCACAAAACAGGGGAGGTAACTATGGCTACACCTTC. Translation: CASSPQNRGGNYGYTF.

In DNA, the CDR3 is TGTGCCAGCAGCCCGCGGGTGGGACCCCGTGCCGAGCAGTACTTC. It yields the protein CASSPRVGPRAEQYF. This rearrangement joins TRBV5-5 to TRBJ2-7; perhaps D is TRBD1 or TRBD2 (5 bases each). CDR1 and CDR2 from the germline V gene are SGHKS and YYEKEE (reference sequence). The V end was cut by 4 bases, the J end by 6 bases, with 20 bases between. This CDR3 is built from 15 residues. Combining the CDR3 with reference TRBV5-5 and TRBJ2-7 gives the whole variable domain DAGVTQSPTHLIKTRGQQVTLRCSPISGHKSVSWYQQVLGQGPQFIFQYYEKEERGRGNFPDRFSARQFPNYSSELNVNALLLGDSALYLCASSPRVGPRAEQYFGPGTRLTVT.

In this sample, this clone turned up a few times. The chain links TRBV4-1 to TRBJ1-2, with D tentatively TRBD1 (6 bases). The germline V gene encodes CDR1 MGHRA and CDR2 YSYEKL. V dropped 4 bases and J dropped 4 bases, with 19 bases sitting between them. The CDR3 sequence is 16 residues long. CDR3 in DNA: TGCGCCAGCAGCCCAGATCCGAGGGGGGGAGGCTATGGCTACACCTTC. It codes for CASSPDPRGGGYGYTF.

The chain combines TRBV5-1 with TRBJ2-1, with TRBD2 matching over 7 bases. The V gene end was trimmed by 0 bases and the J gene end by 8 bases; junction bases not matched to a gene: 5. The CDR3 has 14 amino acids. Germline CDR1 is SGHRS and CDR2 is YFSETQ. In DNA form, the CDR3 reads TGCGCCAGCAGCTTGGCCGGGGGGTGGGATGAGCAGTTCTTC. This encodes CASSLAGGWDEQFF.

The chain uses TRBV6-1 and TRBJ1-4; D gene uncertain. Germline assignment: CDR1 MNHNS and CDR2 SASEGT. The CDR3 is made up of 15 amino acids. Trimming took off 4 bases at V and 6 bases at J, with 15 bases between the two ends. The CDR3 here is CASSGWGGWDEKLFF. CDR3 coding DNA: TGTGCCAGCAGTGGATGGGGAGGGTGGGATGAAAAACTGTTTTTT.

J is TRBJ1-2 and V is TRBV9; D may be TRBD1 (5 bases). This CDR3 comprises 12 residues. Germline V lookup: CDR1 SGDLS, CDR2 YYNGEE. The germline V and J ends were trimmed by 0 bases and 8 bases, with 8 bases remaining between them. CDR3 sequence reads: CASSVGDRGYTF. The CDR3 DNA is TGTGCCAGCAGCGTAGGGGACCGAGGCTACACCTTC.

V gene TRBV6-6 combines with J gene TRBJ2-1; D remains unclear. The CDR3 is made up of 12 amino acids. The germline V gene encodes CDR1 MNHNY and CDR2 SVGAGI (reference sequence). V was pared by 6 bases and J by 6 bases, with 9 bases between. The CDR3: CASSSWGNEQFF. In DNA form, the CDR3 reads TGTGCCAGCAGCTCGTGGGGCAATGAGCAGTTCTTC.

The gene calls are TRBV6-1 and TRBJ2-5, with D perhaps matching TRBD1 or TRBD2 (6 bases each). CDR3 size: 15 residues. V gave up 7 bases and J gave up 5 bases, with 20 bases separating them. Germline V gene lookup returns CDR1 MNHNS and CDR2 SASEGT. CDR3 coding DNA: TGTGCCAGCACCGAGGGGCCGGGGGCTTGGGAGACCCAGTACTTC. It is translated as CASTEGPGAWETQYF.

The chain joins TRBV11-2 to TRBJ2-7, with D perhaps matching TRBD1 or TRBD2 (7 bases each). This CDR3 contains 14 residues. The V and J ends lost 3 bases and 5 bases respectively, with 14 bases between them. Germline V gene lookup returns CDR1 SGHAT and CDR2 FQNNGV. CDR3: CASSFDRDYNEQYF. CDR3 coding DNA: TGTGCCAGCAGCTTCGACAGGGACTACAACGAGCAGTACTTC.

This clone was observed a few times. The chain couples TRBV12-5 to TRBJ2-5; D uncertain. The CDR3 covers 16 residues. Trimming stripped 1 base from V and 1 base from J, with 13 bases between. Germline V CDR1 and CDR2: LGHNT, FRNRAP. This chain's CDR3 is CASGLGVKTAQETQYF. The CDR3 DNA is TGTGCTAGTGGTTTGGGGGTGAAAACAGCCCAAGAGACCCAGTACTTC.

This rearrangement joins TRBV19 to TRBJ1-1; unclear D gene. V was trimmed by 8 bases and J by 8 bases, leaving 6 bases between them. The CDR3 has 9 residues. Germline assignment: CDR1 LNHDA and CDR2 SQIVND (reference sequence). DNA of the CDR3: TGTGCCAGTGGAGGCGAAGCTTTCTTT. Translating gives CASGGEAFF.

The rearrangement links TRBV4-1 to TRBJ2-7, with 8 bases aligning to TRBD1. The CDR3 totals 13 residues. Germline CDR1 MGHRA, CDR2 YSYEKL. V lost 5 bases to trimming and J lost 7 bases; unmatched junction nucleotides: 7. For the CDR3, the DNA is TGCGCCAGCAGCGAAAGGACAGGGAAGGAGCAGTACTTC. Translating gives CASSERTGKEQYF.